These T cell receptor beta chains were read from a single sample in a study of technical replicates of blood from a few donors. Some clones are missing from TCRdb's copy, which holds only in-frame ones; the method was immunoSEQ multiplex PCR. The sample includes about 13,000 clones, 70% to 80% of them seen just once. The sequencing sample was made of PBMCs. All receptors come from a human donor in good health. CDR3s include the opening cysteine and the closing phenylalanine or tryptophan. Fields, in order: V gene, J gene, D gene, clone size, CDR3 protein, CDR3 DNA. The D gene is left open where the match is weak. Rows may omit the clone size; those that give it use once, few, many or a size class.

>TRBV6-5|TRBJ2-3|.|.
CATKTGKSTDTQYF
TGTGCCACCAAAACGGGGAAGAGCACAGATACGCAGTATTTT
>TRBV7-3|TRBJ2-1|.|.
CASSFSGGYNEQFF
TGTGCCAGCAGCTTCAGCGGCGGCTACAATGAGCAGTTCTTC
>TRBV28|TRBJ2-5|TRBD1|once
CASSGLWDRVRETQYF
TGTGCCAGCAGTGGGCTATGGGACAGGGTTAGAGAGACCCAGTACTTC
>TRBV5-1|TRBJ1-1|.|.
CASSFPNTEAFF
TGCGCCAGCAGCTTCCCTAACACTGAAGCTTTCTTT
>TRBV2|TRBJ1-5|.|.
CASRHDRLHSNQPQHF
TGTGCCAGCAGACACGACAGGCTACATAGCAATCAGCCCCAGCATTTT
>TRBV28|TRBJ2-7|TRBD1|.
CASSSQQGARYEQYF
TGTGCCAGCAGTTCCCAACAGGGGGCGCGGTACGAGCAGTACTTC
>TRBV7-7|TRBJ2-1|TRBD1|.
CASSQLGQGQAQFF
TGTGCCAGCAGCCAACTCGGACAGGGCCAGGCTCAGTTCTTC
>TRBV5-4|TRBJ1-2|TRBD1|few
CASSTITGGFEGYTF
TGTGCCAGCAGCACGATCACAGGGGGATTTGAGGGCTACACCTTC
>TRBV7-8|TRBJ1-3|TRBD1|.
CASSLASSPGQGNTIYF
TGTGCCAGCAGCTTAGCATCCTCCCCGGGACAGGGAAACACCATATATTTT
>TRBV27|TRBJ2-7|.|.
CASSRREGGIPFHSYEQYF
TGTGCCAGCAGCCGAAGGGAGGGGGGAATACCTTTTCACTCCTACGAGCAGTACTTC
>TRBV30|TRBJ1-4|.|few
CAWSVRGGGKKLFF
TGTGCCTGGAGTGTACGGGGGGGAGGGAAAAAACTGTTTTTT
>TRBV28|TRBJ1-2|.|.
CASSPTVDSIYGYTF
TGTGCCAGCAGTCCCACGGTGGACAGCATCTATGGCTACACCTTC
>TRBV28|TRBJ2-7|.|once
CASEALGQTYEQYF
TGTGCCAGCGAAGCCCTAGGACAGACCTACGAGCAGTACTTC
>TRBV5-1|TRBJ2-7|.|.
CASSFPGNPYEQYF
TGCGCCAGCAGCTTCCCAGGGAACCCCTACGAGCAGTACTTC
>TRBV6-6|TRBJ2-5|.|.
CASNAPGRQETQYF
TGTGCCAGCAACGCCCCCGGGAGACAAGAGACCCAGTACTTC
>TRBV7-9|TRBJ2-1|TRBD2|.
CASSSSAGGVYNEQFF
TGTGCCAGCAGTTCCTCAGCGGGAGGGGTTTACAATGAGCAGTTCTTC
>TRBV15|TRBJ1-5|.|once
CATSRDWRQALNQPQHF
TGTGCCACCAGCAGAGATTGGCGTCAGGCCCTCAATCAGCCCCAGCATTTT
>TRBV2|TRBJ2-2|TRBD2|.
CASIRKTSGGTLTGELFF
TGTGCCAGCATCAGAAAGACTAGCGGGGGAACTCTCACCGGGGAGCTGTTTTTT
>TRBV30|TRBJ2-2|.|.
CAWSTGSSFTGELFF
TGTGCCTGGAGTACAGGGAGTAGTTTCACCGGGGAGCTGTTTTTT
>TRBV30|TRBJ1-2|.|.
CAWSVSTGTGYGYTF
TGTGCCTGGAGTGTATCAACAGGGACGGGCTATGGCTACACCTTC
>TRBV4-1|TRBJ2-1|.|once
CASSQDKGDYNEQFF
TGCGCCAGCAGCCAAGATAAAGGGGATTACAATGAGCAGTTCTTC
>TRBV6-1|TRBJ1-1|TRBD1|few
CASKATGAEAFF
TGTGCCAGCAAGGCGACAGGGGCTGAAGCTTTCTTT
>TRBV10-2|TRBJ1-4|TRBD1|.
CASTEQGQPNEKLFF
TGCGCCAGCACGGAGCAGGGACAGCCTAATGAAAAACTGTTTTTT
>TRBV19|TRBJ1-1|.|.
CASSVREGRYTEAFF
TGTGCCAGTAGTGTCCGGGAGGGACGTTACACTGAAGCTTTCTTT
>TRBV6-1|TRBJ2-3|.|.
CASSESGARADTQYF
TGTGCCAGCAGTGAATCGGGAGCGAGGGCAGATACGCAGTATTTT
>TRBV25-1|TRBJ2-3|TRBD2|.
CASSELVAGVPDTQYF
TGTGCCAGCAGTGAATTAGTAGCGGGAGTCCCGGATACGCAGTATTTT
>TRBV2|TRBJ2-3|.|once
CASLTALSTDTQYF
TGTGCCAGTCTGACAGCATTAAGCACAGATACGCAGTATTTT
>TRBV27|TRBJ1-2|.|.
CASSLWGGSYGYTF
TGTGCCAGCAGTTTATGGGGGGGGAGCTATGGCTACACCTTC
>TRBV10-2|TRBJ2-1|TRBD2|.
CASSGLAAYNEQFF
TGCGCCAGCAGTGGACTAGCGGCCTACAATGAGCAGTTCTTC
>TRBV9|TRBJ2-3|TRBD2|.
CASSELSGPGGTQYF
TGTGCCAGCAGCGAGCTGTCAGGGCCGGGAGGTACGCAGTATTTT
>TRBV6-6|TRBJ1-2|.|.
CASGYLMSGYGYTF
TGTGCCAGCGGATACCTCATGAGCGGGTATGGCTACACCTTC
>TRBV7-9|TRBJ2-5|TRBD1|.
CASSPGTGSETQYF
TGTGCCAGCAGCCCCGGGACAGGGTCAGAGACCCAGTACTTC
>TRBV29-1|TRBJ2-3|TRBD2|.
CSVGGTSGTGGTDTQYF
TGCAGCGTTGGTGGGACTAGCGGGACCGGGGGCACAGATACGCAGTATTTT
>TRBV25-1|TRBJ1-5|.|.
CASSELGGDNQPQHF
TGTGCCAGCAGTGAATTAGGGGGGGACAATCAGCCCCAGCATTTT
>TRBV2|TRBJ2-5|TRBD2|.
CASSGTAGETQYF
TGTGCCAGCAGTGGAACAGCGGGGGAGACCCAGTACTTC
>TRBV6-6|TRBJ1-2|.|.
CASSRGNGYTF
TGTGCCAGCAGCCGGGGGAACGGCTACACCTTC
>TRBV4-1|TRBJ1-4|TRBD1|.
CASSQEEQGAVEKLFF
TGCGCCAGCAGCCAAGAGGAACAGGGGGCGGTTGAAAAACTGTTTTTT
>TRBV5-6|TRBJ2-1|TRBD2|.
CASSYPPGAGGLDEQFF
TGTGCCAGCAGCTATCCCCCCGGAGCGGGAGGGTTGGATGAGCAGTTCTTC
>TRBV2|TRBJ2-2|.|.
CASSEMPGYYGAGELFF
TGTGCCAGCAGTGAAATGCCTGGGTACTATGGCGCCGGGGAGCTGTTTTTT
>TRBV5-1|TRBJ2-6|.|.
CASSHQGEAHSGANVLTF
TGCGCCAGCAGCCATCAGGGGGAGGCCCACTCTGGGGCCAACGTCCTGACTTTC
>TRBV5-1|TRBJ1-1|.|few
CASSPRTLTENTEAFF
TGCGCCAGCAGCCCGCGGACACTCACAGAGAACACTGAAGCTTTCTTT
>TRBV30|TRBJ2-5|TRBD2|once
CAWGAGQETQYF
TGTGCCTGGGGAGCGGGACAAGAGACCCAGTACTTC
>TRBV27|TRBJ2-3|TRBD2|.
CASSLELAGPGHTDTQYF
TGTGCCAGCAGTTTAGAACTAGCGGGTCCTGGGCACACAGATACGCAGTATTTT
>TRBV5-1|TRBJ2-1|TRBD2|.
CASSGLAGLNEQFF
TGCGCCAGCAGCGGACTAGCGGGACTCAATGAGCAGTTCTTC
>TRBV5-4|TRBJ2-2|TRBD1|.
CASSTDRGAGNTGELFF
TGTGCCAGCAGCACGGACAGGGGGGCCGGAAACACCGGGGAGCTGTTTTTT
>TRBV18|TRBJ2-5|.|once
CASSPMALAMETQYF
TGTGCCAGCTCACCAATGGCTCTAGCGATGGAGACCCAGTACTTC
>TRBV2|TRBJ1-2|.|once
CASRLQANYGYTF
TGTGCCAGCAGGCTCCAGGCCAACTATGGCTACACCTTC
>TRBV30|TRBJ2-1|.|.
CAWSSQENKVQFF
TGTGCCTGGAGTTCACAGGAGAACAAGGTGCAGTTCTTC
>TRBV9|TRBJ2-7|.|.
CASSVGDFGEQYF
TGTGCCAGCAGCGTAGGGGACTTTGGCGAGCAGTACTTC
>TRBV28|TRBJ1-2|TRBD1|.
CASSLSLDRVNYGYTF
TGTGCCAGCAGTTTAAGCCTCGACAGGGTTAACTATGGCTACACCTTC